The rows below give T cell receptor beta chains drawn from one sample of a study of T cell changes during pregnancy in multiple sclerosis. Assay: immunoSEQ multiplex PCR; the TCRdb copy retains only in-frame clones and omits some. The sample has about 80,000 clones; just over 90% are singletons. The specimen comprised peripheral blood, sampled before pregnancy. Every receptor here comes from a female donor with multiple sclerosis, enrolled in a pregnancy study. CDR3s include the opening cysteine and the closing phenylalanine or tryptophan. Fields, in order: CDR3 length, J gene, V gene, CDR3 protein.

cdr3_length: 15; j_call: TRBJ1-3; v_call: TRBV7-6; cdr3_aa: CASSEDRGSGNTIYF
cdr3_length: 17; j_call: TRBJ1-3; v_call: TRBV9; cdr3_aa: CASSTRLGQGRGNTIYF
cdr3_length: 16; j_call: TRBJ2-7; v_call: TRBV5-6; cdr3_aa: CASSIQGVGGRGEQYF
cdr3_length: 16; j_call: TRBJ1-4; v_call: TRBV28; cdr3_aa: CASSLVLGGTNEKLFF
cdr3_length: 14; j_call: TRBJ1-1; v_call: TRBV10-3; cdr3_aa: CAISESGSRGWAFF
cdr3_length: 15; j_call: TRBJ2-3; v_call: TRBV25-1; cdr3_aa: CASSELAGLTDTQYF
cdr3_length: 20; j_call: TRBJ2-5; v_call: TRBV15; cdr3_aa: CATSRDGLAGGPSRQETQYF
cdr3_length: 18; j_call: TRBJ2-2; v_call: TRBV15; cdr3_aa: CATSRGGWTGVLPGELFF
cdr3_length: 16; j_call: TRBJ2-7; v_call: TRBV28; cdr3_aa: CASSLVGTGGHYEQYF
cdr3_length: 14; j_call: TRBJ1-1; v_call: TRBV7-9; cdr3_aa: CASSPGTANTEAFF
cdr3_length: 17; j_call: TRBJ2-1; v_call: TRBV9; cdr3_aa: CASSVGLDRGLDNEQFF
cdr3_length: 15; j_call: TRBJ2-1; v_call: TRBV28; cdr3_aa: CASVTLGLADNEQFF
cdr3_length: 13; j_call: TRBJ1-4; v_call: TRBV19; cdr3_aa: CASIRQSNEKLFF
cdr3_length: 16; j_call: TRBJ2-5; v_call: TRBV7-7; cdr3_aa: CASSLAVGRNQETQYF
cdr3_length: 13; j_call: TRBJ1-2; v_call: TRBV28; cdr3_aa: CASSRTGVYGYTF
cdr3_length: 16; j_call: TRBJ2-5; v_call: TRBV28; cdr3_aa: CASSLAGGGRKETQYF
cdr3_length: 15; j_call: TRBJ1-3; v_call: TRBV7-7; cdr3_aa: CASSAGTGAGNTIYF
cdr3_length: 14; j_call: TRBJ2-1; v_call: TRBV6-5; cdr3_aa: CASSYGGPSDEQFF
cdr3_length: 16; j_call: TRBJ2-7; v_call: TRBV5-8; cdr3_aa: CASSLDASGRAYEQYF
cdr3_length: 16; j_call: TRBJ1-1; v_call: TRBV12-5; cdr3_aa: CASGLVLTGTNTEAFF
cdr3_length: 16; j_call: TRBJ2-2; v_call: TRBV7-9; cdr3_aa: CASSPPGHEYTGELFF
cdr3_length: 13; j_call: TRBJ2-3; v_call: TRBV6-1; cdr3_aa: CASSRVDGDTQYF
cdr3_length: 16; j_call: TRBJ1-2; v_call: TRBV15; cdr3_aa: CATSRGRGFTSYGYTF
cdr3_length: 15; j_call: TRBJ2-5; v_call: TRBV6-1; cdr3_aa: CASSGTTGNQETQYF
cdr3_length: 15; j_call: TRBJ2-2; v_call: TRBV5-4; cdr3_aa: CASSLELTNTGELFF
cdr3_length: 14; j_call: TRBJ1-2; v_call: TRBV9; cdr3_aa: CASSVGQAADGYTF
cdr3_length: 19; j_call: TRBJ1-2; v_call: TRBV18; cdr3_aa: CASSPPTGHSDRAHYGYTF
cdr3_length: 15; j_call: TRBJ2-1; v_call: TRBV11-2; cdr3_aa: CASSLKGQVNNEQFF
cdr3_length: 16; j_call: TRBJ1-3; v_call: TRBV4-3; cdr3_aa: CASSQTGSFSGNTIYF
cdr3_length: 13; j_call: TRBJ1-2; v_call: TRBV28; cdr3_aa: CASEWRRYYGYTF
cdr3_length: 14; j_call: TRBJ2-3; v_call: TRBV6-5; cdr3_aa: CASRNRGALDTQYF
cdr3_length: 13; j_call: TRBJ1-2; v_call: TRBV19; cdr3_aa: CASSIQGAYGYTF
cdr3_length: 16; j_call: TRBJ2-1; v_call: TRBV7-8; cdr3_aa: CASIQGAETSPNEQFF
cdr3_length: 14; j_call: TRBJ1-2; v_call: TRBV7-9; cdr3_aa: CASSSMDSLNGYTF
cdr3_length: 12; j_call: TRBJ2-7; v_call: TRBV6-5; cdr3_aa: CASRQTGDEQYF
cdr3_length: 14; j_call: TRBJ1-1; v_call: TRBV30; cdr3_aa: CAWSTGQGGTEAFF
cdr3_length: 15; j_call: TRBJ2-1; v_call: TRBV19; cdr3_aa: CASSIGGGTGNEQFF
cdr3_length: 12; j_call: TRBJ1-1; v_call: TRBV30; cdr3_aa: CALGQGDTEAFF
cdr3_length: 18; j_call: TRBJ2-5; v_call: TRBV7-2; cdr3_aa: CASSSRFSSGPYQETQYF
cdr3_length: 20; j_call: TRBJ2-3; v_call: TRBV4-2; cdr3_aa: CASSRSPLWTSRGPTDTQYF
cdr3_length: 17; j_call: TRBJ1-2; v_call: TRBV28; cdr3_aa: CASSKGPWTYASYGYTF
cdr3_length: 13; j_call: TRBJ2-1; v_call: TRBV2; cdr3_aa: CASSEASPNEQFF
cdr3_length: 14; j_call: TRBJ2-2; v_call: TRBV2; cdr3_aa: CASSAQKNTGELFF
cdr3_length: 12; j_call: TRBJ2-1; v_call: TRBV5-1; cdr3_aa: CASRGGSNEQFF
cdr3_length: 16; j_call: TRBJ2-2; v_call: TRBV5-4; cdr3_aa: CASSPGLAGNTGELFF
cdr3_length: 14; j_call: TRBJ1-1; v_call: TRBV5-1; cdr3_aa: CASSLDRVDTEAFF
cdr3_length: 15; j_call: TRBJ2-6; v_call: TRBV28; cdr3_aa: CASRRQFAGANVLTF
cdr3_length: 13; j_call: TRBJ2-3; v_call: TRBV29-1; cdr3_aa: CSNRDRGTDTQYF
cdr3_length: 15; j_call: TRBJ2-3; v_call: TRBV30; cdr3_aa: CAWAGGLAGTDTQYF
cdr3_length: 15; j_call: TRBJ2-1; v_call: TRBV7-3; cdr3_aa: CASSFLRHTNNEQFF
cdr3_length: 11; j_call: TRBJ1-4; v_call: TRBV20-1; cdr3_aa: CSARSGEKLFF
cdr3_length: 14; j_call: TRBJ2-7; v_call: TRBV19; cdr3_aa: CATRNSGRNDEQYF
cdr3_length: 16; j_call: TRBJ1-1; v_call: TRBV19; cdr3_aa: CASSKIRAGGHTEAFF